Included here is one TCR beta chain sequence, with context. Its antigen is as yet unknown. This sample stems from a study of T cell responses to AZD1222 COVID-19 vaccine. Across the study: Some second doses came at about 4 weeks and others at about 12 weeks; these were pooled.

Germline V gene sequence: CDR1 ENHRY, CDR2 SYGVKD. V trimming: 2 bases; J trimming: 5 bases; junction bases outside the gene matches: 4. This CDR3 has 16 amino acids. Study-wide findings and caveats: Following two doses of AZD1222, Spike-specific TCR breadth and depth rose. Repertoires were sampled only after the peak T cell response.

The protocol was immunoSEQ multiplex PCR, while the TCRdb copy is restricted to in-frame clones and leaves out a portion. The repertoire consists of 120,000 or so clones, with about 90% occurring once and the leading ten covering 11% to 15%. This chain links TRBV10-3 with TRBJ2-2; 11 bases are a match to TRBD2. The material was peripheral blood, obtained on day 0 of AZD1222 vaccination. The source of this sequence is an adult in good health. The DNA of the CDR3 is TGTGCCATCAGTGAGGGGCGACTAGCGGGGACCGGGGAGCTGTTTTTT. Protein product: CAISEGRLAGTGELFF.